The 8 T cell receptor beta chains presented below share a single source sample, sequenced in a study of CD8 T cells in Susac syndrome. Reverse transcription of roughly 0.5 to 1 ug RNA was carried out with random hexamers. One entry per CDR3 protein, called by TCRdb with MiXCR from the immunoSEQ multiplex PCR reads. The table records 150,000 to 200,000 distinct CDR3 sequences, roughly 94% of them present only once. The sample consisted of CD4+ T cells from PBMCs. The source of these receptors is a human donor with multiple sclerosis.

This chain joins TRBV7-2 and TRBJ2-1; a possible D gene is TRBD2 (7 bases). Germline lookup yields CDR1 SGHTA and CDR2 FQGNSA. The CDR3 has 16 residues. V lost 3 bases, J lost 4 bases, and 16 bases lay in between. CDR3 DNA: TGTGCCAGCAGCTTTAGCGGAGGGAGGGGGTACAATGAGCAGTTCTTC. Translating gives CASSFSGGRGYNEQFF.

CDR3: CASEEQGRGLRGYTF. The CDR3 DNA is TGTGCCAGTGAAGAACAGGGACGCGGGCTCCGAGGCTACACCTTC. The V call is TRBV19, the J call TRBJ1-2; D perhaps matches TRBD1 (6 bases). Germline lookup yields CDR1 LNHDA and CDR2 SQIVND (reference sequence). V shed 8 bases and J shed 8 bases, with 24 bases lying between them. The CDR3 has 15 amino acids. Together with reference TRBV19 and TRBJ1-2, the CDR3 gives the full variable domain: DGGITQSPKYLFRKEGQNVTLSCEQNLNHDAMYWYRQDPGQGLRLIYYSQIVNDFQKGDIAEGYSVSREKKESFPLTVTSAQKNPTAFYLCASEEQGRGLRGYTFGSGTRLTVV.

This clonotype was recorded only once. This rearrangement joins TRBV4-1 to TRBJ2-5, with D unclear. Germline CDR1 reads MGHRA; CDR2 reads YSYEKL. The CDR3 totals 14 residues. V dropped 4 bases and J dropped 2 bases, with 11 bases sitting between them. The CDR3 nucleotides read TGCGCCAGCAGCCCCCTCCCTTCTCAAGAGACCCAGTACTTC. As protein: CASSPLPSQETQYF.

The chain combines TRBV12-3 or TRBV12-4 with TRBJ1-2, with D unresolved. CDR3 length: 13 residues. The V gene lost 5 bases and the J gene lost 3 bases, with 10 bases spanning the gap. CDR3 protein: CASSMPGDYGYTF. CDR3 in DNA: TGTGCCAGCAGTATGCCCGGCGACTATGGCTACACCTTC.

The chain combines TRBV18 with TRBJ2-5; D is undetermined. Trimming took off 0 bases at V and 5 bases at J, with 10 bases between the two ends. This CDR3 contains 14 residues. CDR1 is KGHSH and CDR2 is LQKENI in the germline V gene. The CDR3 spells CASSPPTTRETQYF. The CDR3 DNA reads TGTGCCAGCTCACCACCGACCACCCGGGAGACCCAGTACTTC. The full variable domain, completed using reference TRBV18 and TRBJ2-5, is NAGVMQNPRHLVRRRGQEARLRCSPMKGHSHVYWYRQLPEEGLKFMVYLQKENIIDESGMPKERFSAEFPKEGPSILRIQQVVRGDSAAYFCASSPPTTRETQYFGPGTRLLVL.

The chain couples TRBV12-3 or TRBV12-4 to TRBJ2-1; 10 bases are a match to TRBD2. V was clipped by 5 bases and J by 4 bases; unmatched bases: 5. The CDR3 consists of 15 residues. Written as DNA, the CDR3 is TGTGCCAGCAGTGCCGGACTAGCGGATTACAATGAGCAGTTCTTC. This sequence encodes CASSAGLADYNEQFF.

The genes are TRBV28 and TRBJ2-1, with D possibly TRBD2 on 6 matching bases. Trimming removed 3 bases from V and 6 bases from J, with 21 bases in between. This CDR3 spans 17 amino acids. The V gene's germline CDR1 is MDHEN and CDR2 SYDVKM. The CDR3 coding sequence is TGTGCCAGCAGTTTTTATGGCGCGGGATGGTCGGTCAATGAGCAGTTCTTC. Residues: CASSFYGAGWSVNEQFF.

The chain recombines TRBV5-1 with TRBJ2-1; 7 bases are shared with TRBD2. The CDR3 totals 15 residues. Germline loops: CDR1 SGHRS, CDR2 YFSETQ. The trim removed 3 bases at V and 8 bases at J, leaving 11 bases unmatched. CDR3 region: CASSSSGTGGDEQFF. The CDR3, as DNA: TGCGCCAGCAGCTCTTCCGGGACGGGAGGCGATGAGCAGTTCTTC.